This T cell receptor beta chain was documented in a study of response to subunit inactivated influenza vaccine (dated by TCRdb to the late 2010s). With respect to the entire study: The study used deep quantitative T cell receptor repertoire profiling to track responses to a trivalent subunit inactivated influenza vaccine. Results the study describes overall, beyond this receptor: According to the authors, only a limited number of new T cells may be recruited by each seasonal influenza vaccination.

A note on this clonotype: What antigen it recognizes has not been identified. No quality values exist for individual bases; no much larger clone is one base distant.

The time point label corresponds to: approximately 47 days after influenza vaccine administration. The V end loses 0 bases and the J end loses 6 bases, and a stretch of 8 bases separates them. CDR1 and CDR2, looked up from the germline V gene, are MGHRA and YSYEKL. Reading from cysteine to phenylalanine, the CDR3 counts 14 amino acids. Only CDR3 DNA remains: 42 bases, in frame from the first base. The library was built by means of RT-PCR. The instrument was an Illumina HiSeq 2500. The raw public data were reprocessed by TCRdb itself: fastp quality trimming at Q25, MiXCR clonotype calling, in-frame beta chains only. Here each entry gathers all rows of one CDR3 protein and keeps the most common genes and DNA. The table for this sample lists about 520,000 distinct CDR3 sequences; around 9.9% of them were counted only once. Approximately 12% of the sample goes to the ten largest clones.

The receptor was derived from a man between 50 and 59 years old who received an inactivated influenza vaccine. Donor details come from another sample of the same person, matched by shared clones. This chain joins TRBV4-1 to TRBJ2-2; the D gene is possibly TRBD1 or TRBD2, with 5 bases matching each. The sequences come from PBMCs from blood, collected roughly 46 days after vaccination. The CDR3 region: CASSQDGGPGELFF. DNA sequence: TGCGCCAGCAGCCAAGATGGGGGTCCCGGGGAGCTGTTTTTT.